The next 32 T cell receptor beta chains were all read from a single sample in a study of OX40 agonist ivuxolimab in advanced cancers. The data were produced by immunoSEQ multiplex PCR, yet TCRdb's version contains in-frame clones alone and is incomplete. Of approximately 80,000 clones listed, less than 95% are singletons. The source material was CD4+ or CD8+ T cells sorted from blood, sampled in a trial of the OX40 agonist ivuxolimab. Every receptor here comes from an adult with an advanced solid tumor such as melanoma, head and neck, liver or kidney cancer.

This chain uses TRBV9 with TRBJ1-3; 9 bases map to TRBD1. Germline CDR1 is SGDLS and CDR2 is YYNGEE. The CDR3 length is 16 residues. Trimming took 2 bases from V and 2 from J; bases not matched to a gene: 5. The CDR3 DNA is TGTGCCAGCAGCGTCCGGGACAGGGAGGCTGGAAACACCATATATTTT. Its translation: CASSVRDREAGNTIYF.

The rearrangement links TRBV5-1 to TRBJ2-3, with D perhaps TRBD1 or TRBD2 (5 bases each). This CDR3 spans 15 amino acids. Trimming pared 4 bases from V and 3 bases from J, leaving 15 bases between. Germline CDR1 and CDR2: SGHRS and YFSETQ. The CDR3 nucleotides are TGCGCCAGCAGCCCCGGGGCAGTGAGAACAGATACGCAGTATTTT. Protein sequence: CASSPGAVRTDTQYF.

The V gene is TRBV11-2, the J gene TRBJ2-3; 7 bases fit TRBD2. CDR1 is SGHAT and CDR2 is FQNNGV in the germline V gene. Trimming at V came to 1 base and at J to 1 base, leaving 8 bases not matched to a gene. This CDR3 contains 17 residues. As DNA, the CDR3 is TGTGCCAGCAGCTTAGGATTACGGCTAGCGGGCACAGATACGCAGTATTTT. Its protein product is CASSLGLRLAGTDTQYF.

V is TRBV4-1 and J is TRBJ1-3; 9 bases fit TRBD1. Germline V gene lookup returns CDR1 MGHRA and CDR2 YSYEKL. CDR3 size: 15 residues. Trimming at V came to 0 bases and at J to 7 bases, leaving 4 bases not matched to a gene. Here the CDR3 DNA reads TGCGCCAGCAGCCAAGATCCACAGGGGGCCAACACCATATATTTT. It specifies CASSQDPQGANTIYF.

J is TRBJ2-2 and V is TRBV5-1; possibly TRBD2 for D (6 bases). The CDR3 covers 15 residues. The V and J ends lost 0 bases and 1 base respectively, with 7 bases between them. Germline loops: CDR1 SGHRS, CDR2 YFSETQ. The CDR3 DNA sequence: TGCGCCAGCAGCTTGGCGGGGGAGAACACCGGGGAGCTGTTTTTT. Protein sequence: CASSLAGENTGELFF.

About this clone itself: Compared with germline, one end of the junction differs, possibly owing to a read error. V is TRBV7-7 and J is TRBJ1-4; D is possibly TRBD1 (5 bases). The CDR3 has 14 amino acids. Germline loops: CDR1 SSHAT, CDR2 FNYEAQ (reference sequence). This CDR3 is CASSPGTTNEKLFF. CDR3 in DNA: TGTGCTAGCAGCCCAGGGACAACTAATGAAAAACTGTTTTTT. Combining the CDR3 with reference TRBV7-7 and TRBJ1-4 gives the whole variable domain GAGVSQSPRYKVTKRGQDVTLRCDPISSHATLYWYQQALGQGPEFLTYFNYEAQPDKSGLPSDRFSAERPEGSISTLTIQRTEQRDSAMYRCASSPGTTNEKLFFGSGTQLSVL.

The chain combines TRBV28 with TRBJ1-2, with TRBD1 as a possible D gene (5 bases). CDR1 and CDR2 from the germline V gene are MDHEN and SYDVKM. This CDR3 is 16 amino acids long. V was shortened by 6 bases and J by 3 bases, with 20 bases between the two germline ends. The CDR3 DNA sequence: TGTGCCAGCAGCTACCCGTCCGGGGGAGGGGACTATGGCTACACCTTC. Translating it yields CASSYPSGGGDYGYTF.

The chain has TRBV5-1 and TRBJ2-2; 12 bases match TRBD1. Germline assignment: CDR1 SGHRS and CDR2 YFSETQ. CDR3 length: 14 residues. J lost 10 bases, V lost 3 bases, and 4 bases had no gene match. The CDR3 is CASSSGTGGEELFF. CDR3 bases: TGCGCCAGCAGCTCAGGGACAGGGGGCGAGGAGCTGTTTTTT.

This clone appeared a few times. This sequence joins TRBV6-1 and TRBJ1-5; the match to TRBD1 covers 8 bases. J gave up 3 bases and V 2 bases, and 0 bases lay outside the gene matches. Germline V gene lookup returns CDR1 MNHNS and CDR2 SASEGT. The CDR3 contains 14 residues. CDR3 loop: CASSEQGANQPQHF. CDR3 DNA: TGTGCCAGCAGTGAACAGGGGGCCAATCAGCCCCAGCATTTT.

This rearrangement joins TRBV19 to TRBJ2-5; D unresolved. Trimming pared 3 bases from V and 5 bases from J, leaving 4 bases between. The germline V gene encodes CDR1 LNHDA and CDR2 SQIVND (reference sequence). This CDR3 contains 11 residues. The CDR3 bases are TGTGCCAGTAGTATCCGGGAGACCCAGTACTTC. This gives the protein CASSIRETQYF.

The chain joins TRBV28 to TRBJ1-4, with unresolved D. The CDR3 spans 14 residues. V lost 8 bases and J 2 bases, leaving 12 bases between the germline ends. Germline CDR1 MDHEN, CDR2 SYDVKM. Written as DNA, the CDR3 is TGTGCCAGCTGTGAGGCGTCGACTAATGAAAAACTGTTTTTT. This gives the protein CASCEASTNEKLFF.

This chain uses TRBV2 with TRBJ2-5; a weak D match, TRBD1 (6 bases). The V end was cut by 6 bases, the J end by 2 bases, with 13 bases between. Germline CDR1 is SNHLY and CDR2 is FYNNEI. This CDR3 spans 14 amino acids. CDR3 sequence (DNA): TGTGCCAGCAGGAACAGGGAGACTCAAGAGACCCAGTACTTC. This codes for CASRNRETQETQYF.

The gene calls are TRBV9 and TRBJ2-2, with D hard to call. The CDR3 totals 15 residues. Germline V gene lookup returns CDR1 SGDLS and CDR2 YYNGEE. Trimming removed 0 bases at V and 0 bases at J, with 6 bases between. The DNA for the CDR3 is TGTGCCAGCAGCGTAGGCGTATCGAACACCGGGGAGCTGTTTTTT. It encodes CASSVGVSNTGELFF.

The chain couples TRBV10-2 to TRBJ1-5; D is uncertain. Germline assignment: CDR1 WSHSY and CDR2 SAAADI. This CDR3 has 13 amino acids. Trimming removed 8 bases at V and 0 bases at J, with 8 bases between. The CDR3 is CASQSYSNQPQHF. For the CDR3, the DNA is TGCGCCAGCCAGAGTTATAGCAATCAGCCCCAGCATTTT.

V and J are TRBV7-9 and TRBJ1-6; D perhaps matches TRBD1 (6 bases). This CDR3 comprises 15 residues. Germline CDR1 and CDR2: SEHNR and FQNEAQ (reference sequence). With 2 bases removed from V and 7 bases from J, the gap between germline ends came to 12 bases. The CDR3: CASSLRGSVNSPLHF. The CDR3 nucleotides read TGTGCCAGCAGCTTAAGGGGGTCGGTCAATTCACCCCTCCACTTT.

This chain uses TRBV5-1 with TRBJ2-5; D is perhaps TRBD1 (5 bases). The CDR3 extends over 13 amino acids. The V end lost 4 bases, the J end lost 7 bases, and 14 bases lay between the germline ends. CDR1 and CDR2 (germline): SGHRS, YFSETQ. CDR3 sequence reads: CASSDDSGSTQYF. In DNA, the CDR3 is TGCGCCAGCAGCGACGACAGTGGCTCGACCCAGTACTTC.

The sample holds one count of this clone. The chain recombines TRBV7-9 with TRBJ1-5; D uncertain. Looked up from germline, CDR1 is SEHNR and CDR2 is FQNEAQ (reference sequence). Trimming took off 6 bases at V and 2 bases at J, with 11 bases between the two ends. CDR3 length equals 14 residues. In nucleotides, the CDR3 is TGTGCCAGCAGTCGGAATGGCGGCAATCAGCCCCAGCATTTT. As protein: CASSRNGGNQPQHF.

In this sample, this clone turned up a few times. The chain has TRBV7-9 and TRBJ1-1; D may be TRBD1 (6 bases). Germline V lookup: CDR1 SEHNR, CDR2 FQNEAQ (reference sequence). Trimming removed 0 bases from V and 6 bases from J, with 14 bases in between. This CDR3 comprises 15 residues. CDR3 sequence: CASSLAMSGAAEAFF. The CDR3 coding sequence is TGTGCCAGCAGCTTAGCGATGTCGGGGGCCGCTGAAGCTTTCTTT.

The chain employs TRBV5-6 and TRBJ1-5; D is unresolved. CDR1 and CDR2 (germline): SGHDT, YYEEEE. The V and J ends lost 1 base and 1 base respectively, with 9 bases between them. The CDR3 loop spans 15 amino acids. Written as DNA, the CDR3 is TGTGCCAGCAGCTTGCGACGGACGAGCAATCAGCCCCAGCATTTT. This gives the protein CASSLRRTSNQPQHF.

The chain links TRBV5-5 to TRBJ2-4; the D is unclear. The CDR3 is 16 amino acids. CDR1 is SGHKS, CDR2 YYEKEE, per germline (reference sequence). Deletions cut 0 bases from V and 0 bases from J, with 10 bases between. The CDR3 DNA follows: TGTGCCAGCAGCTTGGACTTGGCAATAGCCAAAAACATTCAGTACTTC. As protein: CASSLDLAIAKNIQYF.

The gene calls are TRBV4-1 and TRBJ2-1, with TRBD2 matching 8 bases. Unmatched junction bases numbered 10, after V lost 3 bases and J lost 6 bases. CDR1 and CDR2 (germline): MGHRA, YSYEKL. The CDR3 extends over 16 amino acids. The CDR3 DNA reads TGCGCCAGCAGCCAGGCTATAGCGGGGTCCGTCAATGAGCAGTTCTTC. Translating it yields CASSQAIAGSVNEQFF.

CDR3 nucleotides: TGTGCCAGCAGCCTCGGGAACGTCGCTCCCCCGGATACGCAGTATTTT. This encodes CASSLGNVAPPDTQYF. This chain links TRBV4-2 with TRBJ2-3; D perhaps matches TRBD2 (5 bases). The germline CDR1 and CDR2 sequences are LGHNA and YNFKEQ. Trimming pared 4 bases from V and 6 bases from J, leaving 20 bases between. CDR3 size: 16 residues.

V is TRBV2 and J is TRBJ1-5; 8 bases are shared with TRBD1. CDR3 length: 16 amino acids. Trimming took 3 bases from V and 2 from J; bases not matched to a gene: 6. The germline V gene has CDR1 SNHLY and CDR2 FYNNEI. DNA of the CDR3: TGTGCCAGCAGTGATATTGGGGGACAGGGCAATCAGCCCCAGCATTTT. Translated: CASSDIGGQGNQPQHF.

The rearrangement links TRBV10-1 to TRBJ2-3; D ambiguous. Trimming pared 1 base from V and 4 bases from J, leaving 6 bases between. Germline CDR1 WNHNN, CDR2 SYGVQD (reference sequence). The CDR3 is 13 amino acids. CDR3 sequence: CASSEFLADTQYF. CDR3 DNA sequence: TGCGCCAGCAGTGAGTTCCTAGCAGATACGCAGTATTTT.

This chain's CDR3 is CASSLGGRETQYF. As DNA, the CDR3 is TGTGCCAGCAGCTTGGGGGGAAGAGAGACCCAGTACTTC. The rearrangement uses TRBV5-5 and TRBJ2-5, with no clear D. The germline V gene has CDR1 SGHKS and CDR2 YYEKEE (reference sequence). V lost 0 bases and J lost 4, with 7 bases in between. There are 13 residues in the CDR3.

As concerns this clone: Other DNA sequences in the sample encode the same CDR3. This chain joins TRBV5-1 and TRBJ2-5, with no clear D. CDR3 length: 11 amino acids. CDR1 is SGHRS and CDR2 is YFSETQ in the germline V gene. Trimming left V 4 bases short and J 1 base short, with 2 bases between. CDR3 in amino acids: CASSTQETQYF. The DNA for the CDR3 is TGCGCCAGCAGCACCCAAGAGACCCAGTACTTC.

V gene TRBV18 combines with J gene TRBJ2-3, with TRBD2 matching over 8 bases. This CDR3 spans 17 amino acids. With V trimmed by 2 bases and J by 0 bases, 7 bases remained unmatched. CDR1 and CDR2 (germline): KGHSH, LQKENI. CDR3: CASSPGVAGSSTDTQYF. CDR3 nucleotide sequence: TGTGCCAGCTCACCAGGGGTAGCGGGGTCCAGCACAGATACGCAGTATTTT.

This clone was observed once. This chain joins TRBV19 and TRBJ2-3; TRBD1 matches at 9 bases. In germline, CDR1 is LNHDA, CDR2 SQIVND (reference sequence). The CDR3 sequence is 13 residues long. Unmatched junction bases numbered 2, after V lost 6 bases and J lost 4 bases. The CDR3 loop reads CASSRQGADTQYF. The CDR3 DNA reads as TGTGCCAGTAGCAGACAGGGGGCAGATACGCAGTATTTT.

The rearrangement joins TRBV30 to TRBJ1-1, with D possibly matching TRBD1 (5 bases). This CDR3 is 14 amino acids long. V was trimmed by 1 base and J by 5 bases, leaving 14 bases between them. Looked up from germline, CDR1 is GTSNPN and CDR2 is SVGIG (reference sequence). The CDR3 bases are TGTGCCTGGAGTGCCACCGGGGCGATAACTGAAGCTTTCTTT. This encodes CAWSATGAITEAFF.

This chain links TRBV28 with TRBJ2-5; D gene uncertain. Deletions cut 2 bases from V and 4 bases from J, with 8 bases between. CDR1 is MDHEN and CDR2 is SYDVKM in the germline V gene. This CDR3 contains 13 residues. CDR3 sequence (DNA): TGTGCCAGCAGTTTAGGGGTTTCAGAGACCCAGTACTTC. Residues: CASSLGVSETQYF.

This clone was seen once. This chain connects TRBV19 to TRBJ2-5; 9 positions agree with TRBD1. Germline V CDR1 and CDR2: LNHDA, SQIVND (reference sequence). V was pared by 5 bases and J by 5 bases, with 9 bases of the junction left unmatched. This CDR3 comprises 15 residues. CDR3 in amino acids: CASSRLGTGSETQYF. The CDR3 bases are TGTGCCAGTAGTCGTCTCGGGACAGGGTCGGAGACCCAGTACTTC.

The J gene is TRBJ1-2, the V gene TRBV7-2; unclear D gene. The CDR3 is 13 residues long. Per germline, CDR1 SGHTA and CDR2 FQGNSA. V was cut by 1 base and J by 6 bases, with 9 bases left in between. The CDR3 loop is CASSLVNGNGYTF. The CDR3, as DNA: TGTGCCAGCAGCTTAGTAAATGGGAATGGCTACACCTTC.